A selection of T cell receptor beta chains follows, all from one sample in a study of shared clonotypes between healthy human individuals. Clones were sequenced by immunoSEQ multiplex PCR, and TCRdb holds only the in-frame ones, with some missing. The sample has about 110,000 clones; around 68% are singletons. The specimen was memory CD8+ T cells sorted from blood. These receptors came from a woman aged 25 to 39 in good health. Both conserved end residues are part of each CDR3. A D gene is named only where the DNA matches it firmly. Some rows mark clone size as missing; the rest say once, few, many or name a class of expanded clone.

size: once
D: TRBD2
V: TRBV18
J: TRBJ2-4
CDR3: CASSPASGSRDIQYF
DNA: TGTGCCAGCTCACCGGCTAGCGGGAGTAGGGACATTCAGTACTTC

size: few
D: -
V: TRBV6-4
J: TRBJ2-3
CDR3: CASSEDPDTDTQYF
DNA: TGTGCCAGCAGTGAAGACCCAGACACAGATACGCAGTATTTT

size: -
D: TRBD2
V: TRBV6-1
J: TRBJ2-5
CDR3: CASNEGSSGSETQYF
DNA: TGTGCCAGCAATGAAGGGTCTAGCGGGAGCGAGACCCAGTACTTC

size: few
D: -
V: TRBV6-1
J: TRBJ2-1
CDR3: CASSDDGDRPYNEQFF
DNA: TGTGCCAGCAGTGATGATGGGGATCGACCCTACAATGAGCAGTTCTTC

size: -
D: TRBD1
V: TRBV5-6
J: TRBJ2-1
CDR3: CASSQATGDEQFF
DNA: TGTGCCAGCAGCCAGGCGACAGGGGATGAGCAGTTCTTC

size: -
D: TRBD2
V: TRBV28
J: TRBJ2-1
CDR3: CASSLKFLVLAGGLYNEQFF
DNA: TGTGCCAGCAGTTTAAAATTTCTTGTCCTAGCGGGAGGCCTTTACAATGAGCAGTTCTTC

size: -
D: -
V: TRBV11-2
J: TRBJ2-5
CDR3: CASSPVALQETQYF
DNA: TGTGCCAGCAGCCCAGTGGCTCTCCAAGAGACCCAGTACTTC

size: once
D: -
V: TRBV30
J: TRBJ1-2
CDR3: CAWSRQGGGYTF
DNA: TGTGCCTGGAGCCGGCAGGGAGGCGGCTACACCTTC

size: -
D: -
V: TRBV5-1
J: TRBJ2-7
CDR3: CASSLVANTYEQYF
DNA: TGCGCCAGCAGCTTGGTTGCTAATACCTACGAGCAGTACTTC

size: few
D: -
V: TRBV19
J: TRBJ2-2
CDR3: CASSATGPTGELFF
DNA: TGTGCCAGTAGTGCAACAGGGCCAACCGGGGAGCTGTTTTTT

size: -
D: -
V: TRBV29-1
J: TRBJ2-3
CDR3: CSVEDSPSTQYF
DNA: TGCAGCGTTGAAGACTCCCCTAGTACGCAGTATTTT

size: many
D: -
V: TRBV6-1
J: TRBJ1-4
CDR3: CASTQAPTTNEKLFF
DNA: TGTGCCAGCACCCAGGCTCCAACAACTAATGAAAAACTGTTTTTT

size: -
D: TRBD1
V: TRBV19
J: TRBJ2-1
CDR3: CASSMGISGQGYNEQFF
DNA: TGTGCCAGTAGTATGGGTATATCTGGACAGGGGTATAATGAGCAGTTCTTC

size: once
D: -
V: TRBV6-5
J: TRBJ2-1
CDR3: CASGQASVYNEQFF
DNA: TGTGCCAGCGGCCAAGCTAGCGTCTACAATGAGCAGTTCTTC

size: many
D: TRBD1
V: TRBV6-1
J: TRBJ2-7
CDR3: CASSVGGTGSNEQYF
DNA: TGTGCCAGCAGTGTGGGAGGGACAGGGAGTAACGAGCAGTACTTC

size: -
D: TRBD2
V: TRBV7-6
J: TRBJ2-1
CDR3: CASSSGLSTSGSSEQFF
DNA: TGTGCCAGCAGCTCGGGATTATCCACTAGCGGGAGTTCTGAGCAGTTCTTC

size: -
D: TRBD2
V: TRBV30
J: TRBJ2-7
CDR3: CAWGEGRATYEQYF
DNA: TGTGCCTGGGGGGAGGGTCGGGCCACCTACGAGCAGTACTTC

size: -
D: -
V: TRBV5-6
J: TRBJ1-5
CDR3: CASSHGTGNQPQHF
DNA: TGTGCCAGCAGCCACGGGACGGGCAATCAGCCCCAGCATTTT

size: -
D: TRBD2
V: TRBV2
J: TRBJ2-5
CDR3: CASKASGTKETQYF
DNA: TGTGCCAGCAAGGCTAGCGGGACTAAAGAGACCCAGTACTTC

size: -
D: -
V: TRBV7-9
J: TRBJ1-4
CDR3: CASSLWRGAGLDEKLFF
DNA: TGTGCCAGCAGCTTGTGGCGCGGGGCGGGACTTGATGAAAAACTGTTTTTT

size: -
D: -
V: TRBV7-9
J: TRBJ1-5
CDR3: CASSRWNQPQHF
DNA: TGTGCCAGCAGCCGGTGGAATCAGCCCCAGCATTTT

size: -
D: TRBD1
V: TRBV5-5
J: TRBJ1-4
CDR3: CASSRTGGTNEKLFF
DNA: TGTGCCAGCAGTCGTACAGGGGGAACTAATGAAAAACTGTTTTTT

size: many
D: TRBD1
V: TRBV5-1
J: TRBJ2-7
CDR3: CASSKTGTGALFQYF
DNA: TGCGCCAGCAGCAAAACCGGGACAGGGGCCCTTTTTCAGTACTTC

size: -
D: -
V: TRBV10-3
J: TRBJ2-7
CDR3: CASSDSSGASSEQYF
DNA: TGTGCCAGCAGTGACTCGTCGGGAGCTTCGTCCGAGCAGTACTTC

size: once
D: TRBD1
V: TRBV19
J: TRBJ1-3
CDR3: CASSIVSSGRGMPGNTIYF
DNA: TGTGCCAGTAGTATAGTTTCCTCCGGCAGGGGGATGCCTGGAAACACCATATATTTT

size: -
D: -
V: TRBV19
J: TRBJ2-7
CDR3: CASQGGQGGHEQYF
DNA: TGTGCCAGTCAAGGTGGGCAGGGCGGACACGAGCAGTACTTC

size: -
D: TRBD1
V: TRBV10-2
J: TRBJ1-3
CDR3: CASSEDRGLLTIYF
DNA: TGCGCCAGCAGTGAGGACAGGGGACTTCTCACCATATATTTT

size: -
D: -
V: TRBV7-9
J: TRBJ2-7
CDR3: CASSETGTEPYEQYF
DNA: TGTGCCAGCAGCGAAACGGGTACGGAGCCCTACGAGCAGTACTTC

size: -
D: TRBD1
V: TRBV6-1
J: TRBJ1-2
CDR3: CASSGTGVGFGYTF
DNA: TGTGCCAGCAGTGGTACAGGGGTGGGATTTGGCTACACCTTC

size: few
D: -
V: TRBV15
J: TRBJ2-6
CDR3: CATSSIRTSGANVLTF
DNA: TGTGCCACCAGCAGCATTAGGACCTCTGGGGCCAACGTCCTGACTTTC

size: -
D: -
V: TRBV6-4
J: TRBJ1-1
CDR3: CASSPSVGYTEAFF
DNA: TGTGCCAGCAGTCCATCCGTTGGGTACACTGAAGCTTTCTTT

size: -
D: TRBD2
V: TRBV27
J: TRBJ2-7
CDR3: CASSSSGTSSYEQYF
DNA: TGTGCCAGCAGTTCGAGCGGGACCAGCTCCTACGAGCAGTACTTC

size: -
D: TRBD1
V: TRBV9
J: TRBJ2-7
CDR3: CASSDPGQGALRSSYEQYF
DNA: TGTGCCAGCAGCGACCCGGGACAGGGGGCCCTCAGGAGCTCCTACGAGCAGTACTTC

size: many
D: -
V: TRBV11-2
J: TRBJ1-4
CDR3: CASSPRAQRNEKLFF
DNA: TGTGCCAGCAGCCCTCGGGCACAGAGGAATGAAAAACTGTTTTTT

size: few
D: TRBD2
V: TRBV30
J: TRBJ2-3
CDR3: CAWGGTSGADTQYF
DNA: TGTGCCTGGGGAGGGACTAGCGGCGCAGATACGCAGTATTTT

size: -
D: -
V: TRBV27
J: TRBJ1-1
CDR3: CASSLSWTDTEAFF
DNA: TGTGCCAGCAGTTTATCGTGGACAGACACTGAAGCTTTCTTT

size: -
D: -
V: TRBV19
J: TRBJ1-2
CDR3: CAMRVQGSNYGYTF
DNA: TGTGCCATGCGGGTTCAGGGAAGTAACTATGGCTACACCTTC

size: -
D: -
V: TRBV15
J: TRBJ2-7
CDR3: CATSRDRSPLAEQYF
DNA: TGTGCCACCAGCAGAGATCGGAGCCCGCTCGCCGAGCAGTACTTC